This is a list of T cell receptor beta chains from one sample in a study of T cell clonotyping in hematopoietic cell transplantation. Sequencing used immunoSEQ multiplex PCR; TCRdb keeps in-frame clones, though not all of them. This sample has 27,000 or so clones; about 70% occur once, and the top ten carry less than 6.5%. Sample: peripheral blood mononuclear cells, taken before stem cell transplant. The receptors were gathered from a man aged 45 to 65 with myelodysplastic syndrome. Some clones in this sample may be carry-over from other donors' samples. The CDR3 runs from the conserved cysteine through the conserved F or W. Each record gives: D gene, V gene, J gene, clone size, CDR3 protein, CDR3 DNA. D genes are given only for firm matches. The size field is filled for only some rows; it gives once, few, many or a size class.

d_call: .
v_call: TRBV5-6
j_call: TRBJ1-1
clone_size: .
cdr3_aa: CASSLSWQPPEAFF
cdr3_nt: TGTGCCAGCAGCCTCAGTTGGCAGCCCCCTGAAGCTTTCTTT

d_call: .
v_call: TRBV2
j_call: TRBJ1-2
clone_size: .
cdr3_aa: CASSRGQDENGYTF
cdr3_nt: TGTGCCAGCTCCAGGGGCCAGGATGAGAATGGCTACACCTTC

d_call: .
v_call: TRBV25-1
j_call: TRBJ2-7
clone_size: few
cdr3_aa: CASSEWGYEQYF
cdr3_nt: TGTGCCAGCAGTGAATGGGGGTACGAGCAGTACTTC

d_call: .
v_call: TRBV7-2
j_call: TRBJ1-2
clone_size: .
cdr3_aa: CASSFPGVGGYTF
cdr3_nt: TGTGCCAGCAGCTTCCCAGGGGTAGGCGGCTACACCTTC

d_call: .
v_call: TRBV5-1
j_call: TRBJ1-6
clone_size: once
cdr3_aa: CASSSGTADNSPLHF
cdr3_nt: TGCGCCAGCAGCTCAGGGACCGCGGATAATTCACCCCTCCACTTT

d_call: .
v_call: TRBV14
j_call: TRBJ1-1
clone_size: .
cdr3_aa: CASSQYVGTEAFF
cdr3_nt: TGTGCCAGCAGCCAATACGTTGGAACTGAAGCTTTCTTT

d_call: .
v_call: TRBV28
j_call: TRBJ2-7
clone_size: .
cdr3_aa: CASSPRGTISYEQYF
cdr3_nt: TGTGCCAGCAGTCCCCGAGGCACCATCTCCTACGAGCAGTACTTC

d_call: .
v_call: TRBV29-1
j_call: TRBJ2-2
clone_size: once
cdr3_aa: CSVRGGRNTGELFF
cdr3_nt: TGCAGCGTCCGTGGGGGGAGGAACACCGGGGAGCTGTTTTTT

d_call: TRBD1
v_call: TRBV5-6
j_call: TRBJ2-2
clone_size: few
cdr3_aa: CASSPGQGANTGELFF
cdr3_nt: TGTGCCAGCAGCCCGGGACAGGGTGCGAACACCGGGGAGCTGTTTTTT

d_call: TRBD2
v_call: TRBV7-2
j_call: TRBJ2-1
clone_size: .
cdr3_aa: CASSLEGLSGDYNEQFF
cdr3_nt: TGTGCCAGCAGCTTAGAGGGGCTTAGCGGGGACTACAATGAGCAGTTCTTC

d_call: .
v_call: TRBV5-6
j_call: TRBJ2-3
clone_size: .
cdr3_aa: CASSLFSPIRDTDTQYF
cdr3_nt: TGTGCCAGCAGCTTGTTCAGTCCCATCAGGGATACAGATACGCAGTATTTT

d_call: TRBD1
v_call: TRBV6-1
j_call: TRBJ1-1
clone_size: .
cdr3_aa: CASSESGGPEAFF
cdr3_nt: TGTGCCAGCAGTGAGTCAGGGGGGCCTGAAGCTTTCTTT

d_call: .
v_call: TRBV9
j_call: TRBJ1-5
clone_size: medium-sized
cdr3_aa: CASSPGETYSNQPQHF
cdr3_nt: TGTGCCAGCAGCCCAGGGGAGACATATAGCAATCAGCCCCAGCATTTT

d_call: TRBD2
v_call: TRBV30
j_call: TRBJ2-2
clone_size: .
cdr3_aa: CAWGPGRRTGELFF
cdr3_nt: TGTGCCTGGGGCCCCGGGAGGCGCACCGGGGAGCTGTTTTTT

d_call: .
v_call: TRBV6-5
j_call: TRBJ1-1
clone_size: .
cdr3_aa: CASTGGAITEAFF
cdr3_nt: TGTGCCTCAACCGGGGGCGCCATCACTGAAGCTTTCTTT

d_call: .
v_call: TRBV6-5
j_call: TRBJ2-7
clone_size: .
cdr3_aa: CASTGPPSYEQYF
cdr3_nt: TGTGCCAGCACCGGGCCACCCTCCTACGAGCAGTACTTC

d_call: TRBD1
v_call: TRBV6-6
j_call: TRBJ1-5
clone_size: once
cdr3_aa: CASSVTGASNQPQHF
cdr3_nt: TGTGCCAGCAGTGTAACAGGGGCTAGCAATCAGCCCCAGCATTTT

d_call: TRBD1
v_call: TRBV19
j_call: TRBJ1-2
clone_size: .
cdr3_aa: CASSNRDSALANYGYTF
cdr3_nt: TGTGCCAGTAGTAACCGGGACAGTGCCTTGGCTAACTATGGCTACACCTTC

d_call: .
v_call: TRBV19
j_call: TRBJ2-1
clone_size: .
cdr3_aa: CASSISISSEQFF
cdr3_nt: TGTGCCAGTAGTATAAGTATCTCGAGTGAGCAGTTCTTC

d_call: TRBD2
v_call: TRBV5-3
j_call: TRBJ2-7
clone_size: once
cdr3_aa: CARSSSPVTSGNCTYEQYF
cdr3_nt: TGTGCCAGAAGCTCAAGTCCGGTGACTAGCGGGAATTGTACCTACGAGCAGTACTTC

d_call: .
v_call: TRBV30
j_call: TRBJ1-6
clone_size: once
cdr3_aa: CAWSVLQGRSPLHF
cdr3_nt: TGTGCCTGGAGTGTACTTCAGGGGAGGTCACCCCTCCACTTT

d_call: .
v_call: TRBV19
j_call: TRBJ1-1
clone_size: few
cdr3_aa: CASSPPYRAGTEAFF
cdr3_nt: TGTGCCAGTAGTCCCCCATACAGGGCAGGCACTGAAGCTTTCTTT

d_call: .
v_call: TRBV30
j_call: TRBJ1-2
clone_size: .
cdr3_aa: CAWRTSQGNYGYTF
cdr3_nt: TGTGCCTGGAGAACCTCCCAGGGTAACTATGGCTACACCTTC

d_call: .
v_call: TRBV6-1
j_call: TRBJ1-2
clone_size: .
cdr3_aa: CASNLAEGYTF
cdr3_nt: TGTGCCAGCAACTTGGCCGAGGGCTACACCTTC

d_call: TRBD2
v_call: TRBV29-1
j_call: TRBJ2-3
clone_size: .
cdr3_aa: CSVGRTSGVDTQYF
cdr3_nt: TGCAGCGTTGGGAGGACTAGCGGGGTGGATACGCAGTATTTT

d_call: TRBD2
v_call: TRBV30
j_call: TRBJ2-3
clone_size: .
cdr3_aa: CAWGLAGARDTQYF
cdr3_nt: TGTGCCTGGGGACTAGCGGGAGCAAGAGATACGCAGTATTTT

d_call: TRBD1
v_call: TRBV30
j_call: TRBJ1-1
clone_size: .
cdr3_aa: CAWSPTGTGNTEAFF
cdr3_nt: TGTGCCTGGAGTCCTACCGGGACAGGGAACACTGAAGCTTTCTTT

d_call: .
v_call: TRBV30
j_call: TRBJ1-2
clone_size: .
cdr3_aa: CAWSDRGDYGYTF
cdr3_nt: TGTGCCTGGAGTGATCGGGGGGACTATGGCTACACCTTC

d_call: .
v_call: TRBV28
j_call: TRBJ2-7
clone_size: once
cdr3_aa: CASRYTTRSSYEQYF
cdr3_nt: TGTGCCAGCAGATATACGACCCGCTCCAGCTACGAGCAGTACTTC

d_call: .
v_call: TRBV28
j_call: TRBJ2-7
clone_size: .
cdr3_aa: CASSLSQAIYEQYF
cdr3_nt: TGTGCCAGCAGTTTAAGTCAGGCAATCTACGAGCAGTACTTC

d_call: .
v_call: TRBV29-1
j_call: TRBJ2-7
clone_size: .
cdr3_aa: CSVEKGAGEQYF
cdr3_nt: TGCAGCGTTGAGAAAGGGGCTGGGGAGCAGTACTTC

d_call: .
v_call: TRBV7-2
j_call: TRBJ2-7
clone_size: .
cdr3_aa: CASSLAFGPYEQYF
cdr3_nt: TGTGCCAGCAGCTTAGCTTTTGGGCCCTACGAGCAGTACTTC

d_call: TRBD2
v_call: TRBV30
j_call: TRBJ2-3
clone_size: .
cdr3_aa: CAWSIREGTDTQYF
cdr3_nt: TGTGCCTGGAGTATTCGGGAGGGCACAGATACGCAGTATTTT

d_call: TRBD1
v_call: TRBV7-9
j_call: TRBJ2-7
clone_size: .
cdr3_aa: CASSHRDRNYEQYF
cdr3_nt: TGTGCCAGCAGCCACCGGGACAGAAACTACGAGCAGTACTTC

d_call: .
v_call: TRBV4-2
j_call: TRBJ1-1
clone_size: .
cdr3_aa: CASSQDLREVAFF
cdr3_nt: TGTGCCAGCAGCCAAGATTTGAGGGAGGTGGCTTTCTTT

d_call: .
v_call: TRBV4-2
j_call: TRBJ1-1
clone_size: .
cdr3_aa: CASSQDPGGNTEAFF
cdr3_nt: TGTGCCAGCAGCCAAGACCCGGGGGGGAACACTGAAGCTTTCTTT

d_call: .
v_call: TRBV28
j_call: TRBJ2-5
clone_size: .
cdr3_aa: CASSSTPDLQETQYF
cdr3_nt: TGTGCCAGCAGTTCGACGCCCGACCTACAAGAGACCCAGTACTTC

d_call: TRBD1
v_call: TRBV7-9
j_call: TRBJ1-2
clone_size: .
cdr3_aa: CASSLASGGGYTF
cdr3_nt: TGTGCCAGCAGCTTAGCATCAGGGGGTGGCTACACCTTC

d_call: .
v_call: TRBV30
j_call: TRBJ2-3
clone_size: .
cdr3_aa: CAWSSSGTDTQYF
cdr3_nt: TGTGCCTGGAGTTCTAGCGGCACAGATACGCAGTATTTT

d_call: TRBD2
v_call: TRBV4-2
j_call: TRBJ2-7
clone_size: .
cdr3_aa: CASSQEIAGGYEQYF
cdr3_nt: TGTGCCAGCAGCCAAGAGATAGCGGGGGGATACGAGCAGTACTTC

d_call: .
v_call: TRBV25-1
j_call: TRBJ1-5
clone_size: .
cdr3_aa: CATADSGNQPQHF
cdr3_nt: TGTGCTACAGCGGACTCTGGCAATCAGCCCCAGCATTTT